These T cell receptor beta chains were read from a single sample in a study of blood T cell repertoires in COVID-19. Some clones are missing from TCRdb's copy, which holds only in-frame ones; the method was immunoSEQ multiplex PCR. The table includes over 250,000 clones, roughly nine tenths detected once. Sequenced sample: PBMCs or T cells enriched from blood (not recorded which). The receptors stem from a man in his 60s who had recovered from COVID-19. Both conserved end residues are part of each CDR3. The D gene is left open where the match is weak. The size of a clone is reported for some rows only, either as once, few or many, or as a class for expanded clones.

d_gene | j_gene | abundance | v_gene | CDR3aa | CDR3nt
- | TRBJ1-2 | few | TRBV3-1/TRBV3-2 | CASSQGGSPGSGYTF | TGTGCCAGCAGCCAAGGAGGTTCACCGGGGTCTGGCTACACCTTC
- | TRBJ1-2 | - | TRBV29-1 | CSVRTAGNYGYTF | TGCAGCGTTAGGACAGCTGGAAACTATGGCTACACCTTC
- | TRBJ1-2 | - | TRBV15 | CATSQDSVNYGYTF | TGTGCCACCAGCCAGGACAGCGTTAACTATGGCTACACCTTC
- | TRBJ2-3 | - | TRBV9 | CASSTAGSWTDTQYF | TGTGCCAGCAGCACCGCCGGGAGTTGGACAGATACGCAGTATTTT
TRBD1 | TRBJ2-5 | - | TRBV10-3 | CATKGQGDFGETQYF | TGTGCCACCAAAGGACAGGGAGATTTTGGAGAGACCCAGTACTTC
- | TRBJ2-7 | - | TRBV12-3/TRBV12-4 | CASSGGALQYF | TGTGCCAGCAGCGGAGGGGCACTGCAGTACTTC
- | TRBJ2-7 | - | TRBV7-8 | CASSFGEVYEQYF | TGTGCCAGCAGCTTCGGGGAGGTTTACGAGCAGTACTTC
- | TRBJ1-2 | few | TRBV2 | CASSDVGDSYTF | TGTGCCAGCAGTGACGTCGGGGATAGCTACACCTTC
- | TRBJ2-1 | - | TRBV10-3 | CAISEATSRDSYNEQFF | TGTGCCATCAGTGAGGCCACTAGTCGCGATTCCTACAATGAGCAGTTCTTC
- | TRBJ1-5 | - | TRBV10-3 | CAISETGRNQPQHF | TGTGCCATCAGTGAGACAGGGCGCAATCAGCCCCAGCATTTT
TRBD1 | TRBJ2-5 | - | TRBV18 | CASSPSGTGFTETQYF | TGTGCCAGCTCACCATCCGGGACAGGGTTTACGGAGACCCAGTACTTC
TRBD1 | TRBJ2-7 | - | TRBV11-3 | CASARPGQGLVYEQYF | TGTGCCAGCGCCCGACCGGGACAGGGGTTGGTCTACGAGCAGTACTTC
TRBD2 | TRBJ2-3 | - | TRBV7-2 | CASSATSGGGLADTQYF | TGTGCCAGCAGCGCCACTAGCGGGGGGGGCCTTGCAGATACGCAGTATTTT
- | TRBJ2-1 | - | TRBV3-1/TRBV3-2 | CASSRTTGGPYNEQFF | TGTGCCAGCAGCCGAACGACGGGCGGGCCCTACAATGAGCAGTTCTTC
TRBD2 | TRBJ2-1 | - | TRBV19 | CASKFRLRGGRALVDEQFF | TGTGCCAGCAAATTTCGCCTCAGGGGCGGGAGGGCCCTGGTGGATGAGCAGTTCTTC